What follows are 15 T cell receptor beta chains derived from one specimen sequenced in a study of cytomegalovirus exposure and HLA in healthy donors. PCR used 60 Vbeta primers and 13 Jbeta primers. The data were produced by immunoSEQ multiplex PCR, yet TCRdb's version contains in-frame clones alone and is incomplete. The data hold approximately 75,000 clones, with 70% to 85% observed a single time. Input material: PBMCs. These receptors were collected from a man between 70 and 80 years old in good health and CMV-seropositive.

This sequence joins TRBV5-1 and TRBJ1-2, with 7 positions matching TRBD1. J gave up 7 bases and V 0 bases, and 3 bases lay outside the gene matches. This CDR3 is built from 13 residues. Germline V lookup: CDR1 SGHRS, CDR2 YFSETQ. In nucleotides, the CDR3 is TGCGCCAGCAGCTTGGGACAGGGTTCTGGCTACACCTTC. Protein product: CASSLGQGSGYTF. Complete variable domain (other parts from reference TRBV5-1 and TRBJ1-2): KAGVTQTPRYLIKTRGQQVTLSCSPISGHRSVSWYQQTPGQGLQFLFEYFSETQRNKGNFPGRFSGRQFSNSRSEMNVSTLELGDSALYLCASSLGQGSGYTFGSGTRLTVV.

The V gene is TRBV10-1, the J gene TRBJ2-5; D may be TRBD1 (6 bases). The germline V and J ends were trimmed by 8 bases and 2 bases, with 15 bases remaining between them. This CDR3 contains 14 residues. From germline, CDR1 is WNHNN and CDR2 SYGVQD (reference sequence). The CDR3 region is CASGSGGHQETQYF. The CDR3 nucleotides read TGCGCCAGCGGATCTGGGGGCCATCAAGAGACCCAGTACTTC.

The sample holds one count of this clone. The CDR3 does not end in the conserved phenylalanine or tryptophan, so this is likely a read error. This chain links TRBV27 with TRBJ2-7; 10 bases fit TRBD2. The CDR3 is 14 amino acids. CDR1 is MNHEY, CDR2 SMNVEV, per germline (reference sequence). The CDR3 sequence is CASRASGSSHEQYL. As DNA, the CDR3 is TGTGCCAGCAGGGCTAGCGGGAGCTCCCACGAGCAGTACCTC.

The CDR3 reads CASSSGTGAAGELFF. The CDR3 bases are TGCGCCAGCAGCTCCGGGACAGGGGCCGCCGGGGAGCTGTTTTTT. The chain is built from TRBV5-1 and TRBJ2-2, with TRBD1 matching 10 bases. The length of the CDR3 is 15 residues. V lost 3 bases to trimming and J lost 6 bases; unmatched junction nucleotides: 5. Germline V CDR1 and CDR2: SGHRS, YFSETQ. The whole variable domain, remainder taken from reference TRBV5-1 and TRBJ2-2, is KAGVTQTPRYLIKTRGQQVTLSCSPISGHRSVSWYQQTPGQGLQFLFEYFSETQRNKGNFPGRFSGRQFSNSRSEMNVSTLELGDSALYLCASSSGTGAAGELFFGEGSRLTVL.

The gene calls are TRBV30 and TRBJ2-3, with TRBD1 matching 8 bases. V gave up 2 bases and J gave up 1 base; unmatched junction bases: 5. The CDR3 spans 15 residues. CDR1 is GTSNPN and CDR2 is SVGIG in the germline V gene (reference sequence). The DNA of the CDR3 is TGTGCCTGGAGTCGCCAGGGGGCACGCACAGATACGCAGTATTTT. Translating it yields CAWSRQGARTDTQYF.

J is TRBJ2-2 and V is TRBV27; TRBD1 is a possible D gene (6 bases). There are 15 residues in the CDR3. The V and J ends lost 6 bases and 6 bases respectively, with 17 bases between them. The germline V gene has CDR1 MNHEY and CDR2 SMNVEV (reference sequence). CDR3 nucleotide sequence: TGTGCCAGCAGGGAAGCCGGGACAACTCCCGGGGAGCTGTTTTTT. It specifies CASREAGTTPGELFF.

The chain couples TRBV28 to TRBJ1-3; D uncertain. CDR1 MDHEN and CDR2 SYDVKM come from the germline V gene. This CDR3 region has 14 residues. The V and J ends lost 2 bases and 0 bases respectively, with 5 bases between them. CDR3 nucleotides: TGTGCCAGCAGTTTACAAATCTCTGGAAACACCATATATTTT. Its translation is CASSLQISGNTIYF.

The CDR3 sequence: CASSGGNEQFF. CDR3 sequence (DNA): TGTGCCAGCAGTGGAGGGAATGAGCAGTTCTTC. The V gene is TRBV25-1, the J gene TRBJ2-1; a possible D gene is TRBD2 (5 bases). Trimming left V 4 bases short and J 7 bases short, with 5 bases between. The CDR3 has 11 residues. Germline lookup yields CDR1 MGHDK and CDR2 SYGVNS.

This chain uses TRBV28 with TRBJ2-7, with D unclear. Per germline, CDR1 MDHEN and CDR2 SYDVKM. The CDR3 consists of 12 residues. Trimming removed 2 bases at V and 3 bases at J, with 5 bases between. CDR3 sequence reads: CASSLIHYEQYF. Here the CDR3 DNA reads TGTGCCAGCAGTTTAATTCACTACGAGCAGTACTTC.

V gene TRBV7-9 combines with J gene TRBJ2-7; 7 bases map to TRBD2. J gave up 0 bases and V 5 bases, and 10 bases lay outside the gene matches. The V gene's germline CDR1 is SEHNR and CDR2 FQNEAQ (reference sequence). This CDR3 contains 16 residues. The CDR3 protein is CASSGRGGPHSYEQYF. DNA of the CDR3: TGTGCCAGCAGCGGGAGGGGCGGGCCCCACTCCTACGAGCAGTACTTC.

The gene calls are TRBV7-8 and TRBJ2-1, with 7 positions matching TRBD2. Germline V gene data show CDR1 as SGHVS and CDR2 as FQNEAQ. The CDR3 length is 14 residues. V shed 10 bases, J shed 1 base, and the junction held 7 bases outside the gene matches. The CDR3 reads CATSGGASYNEQFF. CDR3 bases: TGTGCCACCTCGGGGGGAGCGTCCTACAATGAGCAGTTCTTC.

The V call is TRBV28, the J call TRBJ2-7; 7 nucleotides line up with TRBD2. Germline V gene sequence: CDR1 MDHEN, CDR2 SYDVKM. The CDR3 is made up of 14 amino acids. The V and J ends lost 4 bases and 2 bases, in that order; junction bases with no gene match: 5. CDR3 in DNA: TGTGCCAGCAGTTCGAGCGGGAATACCTACGAGCAGTACTTC. It encodes CASSSSGNTYEQYF. Combining the CDR3 with reference TRBV28 and TRBJ2-7 gives the whole variable domain DVKVTQSSRYLVKRTGEKVFLECVQDMDHENMFWYRQDPGLGLRLIYFSYDVKMKEKGDIPEGYSVSREKKERFSLILESASTNQTSMYLCASSSSGNTYEQYFGPGTRLTVT.

The rearrangement joins TRBV11-2 to TRBJ2-6; 9 bases map to TRBD1. Trimming removed 3 bases from V and 3 bases from J; junction bases left unmatched: 3. Per the germline V gene, CDR1 is SGHAT and CDR2 is FQNNGV. This CDR3 has 16 amino acids. CDR3 region: CASSLTGGRGANVLTF. The DNA for the CDR3 is TGTGCCAGCAGCTTGACAGGGGGACGTGGGGCCAACGTCCTGACTTTC.

The chain has TRBV13 and TRBJ1-1; 9 nucleotides line up with TRBD1. Trimming cost V 8 bases and J 8 bases; bases outside gene matches: 12. The CDR3 runs to 14 residues. Germline CDR1 and CDR2: PRHDT and FYEKMQ (reference sequence). CDR3: CASGSMNRGREAFF. The DNA of the CDR3 is TGTGCCAGCGGCTCAATGAACAGGGGGCGCGAAGCTTTCTTT.

V and J are TRBV5-6 and TRBJ2-7; TRBD1 might be the D (5 bases). The germline V gene encodes CDR1 SGHDT and CDR2 YYEEEE. The CDR3 covers 12 residues. V lost 1 base and J 6 bases, leaving 8 bases between the germline ends. Here the CDR3 DNA reads TGTGCCAGCAGCTTGATGACAGCCGAGCAGTACTTC. It specifies CASSLMTAEQYF.